The next 8 T cell receptor beta chains were all read from a single sample in a study of T cell responses to AZD1222 COVID-19 vaccine. This table comes from immunoSEQ multiplex PCR, and its TCRdb copy is limited to in-frame clones, with some not included. This table has approximately 200,000 clones, approximately 86% appearing once. The input for sequencing was peripheral blood, taken on day 0 of AZD1222 vaccination. The receptors come from an adult in good health.

The chain recombines TRBV6-5 with TRBJ1-6; D not resolved. Germline CDR1 and CDR2: MNHEY and SVGAGI. The CDR3 contains 14 residues. Between the trimmed V and J ends, which lost 2 bases and 7 bases, there was a span of 9 bases. The CDR3 coding sequence is TGTGCCAGCAGTTACCTCAGATCAAATTCACCCCTCCACTTT. It encodes CASSYLRSNSPLHF.

This clone showed up just once. The J gene is TRBJ2-5, the V gene TRBV11-1, with D uncertain. The ends were cut back, 1 base at V and 2 bases at J, with 11 bases in the middle. The germline V gene has CDR1 SGHAT and CDR2 FQDESV (reference sequence). CDR3 length equals 15 residues. DNA for the CDR3: TGTGCCAGCAGCTTAGAGGGCATAACGCAAGAGACCCAGTACTTC. It translates to CASSLEGITQETQYF.

The chain joins TRBV18 to TRBJ1-2, with 8 nucleotides matching TRBD1. This CDR3 is built from 14 residues. Losses at the gene ends were 3 bases for V and 8 bases for J; bases not matched to a gene: 8. Germline CDR1 KGHSH, CDR2 LQKENI. The DNA for the CDR3 is TGTGCCAGCTCACCGAAGGACAGGGCAGCGGGCTACACCTTC. Translation: CASSPKDRAAGYTF.

This clone was detected once. CDR3 residues: CATSRDSVGYTF. The CDR3 DNA reads as TGTGCCACCAGCAGAGACAGTGTGGGCTACACCTTC. The chain couples TRBV15 to TRBJ1-2, with D unresolved. Germline V gene lookup returns CDR1 LNHNV and CDR2 YYDKDF (reference sequence). V was cut by 0 bases and J by 8 bases, with 7 bases left in between. This CDR3 is 12 amino acids long.

The chain combines TRBV27 with TRBJ2-7; 7 bases are a match to TRBD2. CDR1 is MNHEY and CDR2 is SMNVEV in the germline V gene (reference sequence). The CDR3 consists of 12 residues. Unmatched junction bases numbered 2, after V lost 3 bases and J lost 6 bases. The CDR3 is CASSFAGVEQYF. The CDR3 nucleotides are TGTGCCAGCAGTTTTGCGGGGGTCGAGCAGTACTTC.

With respect to this clone: Other DNA sequences of this sample code for an identical CDR3. This chain joins TRBV7-3 and TRBJ1-5; D is undetermined. The germline CDR1 and CDR2 sequences are SGHTA and FQGTGA. V lost 1 base to trimming and J lost 0 bases, with 1 base between them. The CDR3 spans 13 residues. CDR3 residues: CASSLSSNQPQHF. DNA for the CDR3: TGTGCCAGCAGCTTAAGTAGCAATCAGCCCCAGCATTTT.

The chain uses TRBV7-9 and TRBJ2-2; D is uncertain. In germline, CDR1 is SEHNR, CDR2 FQNEAQ (reference sequence). The CDR3 totals 14 residues. Trimming pared 5 bases from V and 3 bases from J, leaving 10 bases between. The chain's CDR3 is CASSHRVHTGELFF. The CDR3 DNA is TGTGCCAGCAGCCACCGGGTCCACACCGGGGAGCTGTTTTTT.

The chain recombines TRBV18 with TRBJ1-5; D gene ambiguous. V shed 2 bases and J shed 5 bases, with 7 bases lying between them. Germline V gene data show CDR1 as KGHSH and CDR2 as LQKENI. The CDR3 sequence is 13 residues long. CDR3 sequence: CASSPGLDQPQHF. The CDR3 DNA reads as TGTGCCAGCTCACCAGGGTTGGATCAGCCCCAGCATTTT. Looking up the rest from reference TRBV18 and TRBJ1-5 gives the full variable domain: NAGVMQNPRHLVRRRGQEARLRCSPMKGHSHVYWYRQLPEEGLKFMVYLQKENIIDESGMPKERFSAEFPKEGPSILRIQQVVRGDSAAYFCASSPGLDQPQHFGDGTRLSIL.